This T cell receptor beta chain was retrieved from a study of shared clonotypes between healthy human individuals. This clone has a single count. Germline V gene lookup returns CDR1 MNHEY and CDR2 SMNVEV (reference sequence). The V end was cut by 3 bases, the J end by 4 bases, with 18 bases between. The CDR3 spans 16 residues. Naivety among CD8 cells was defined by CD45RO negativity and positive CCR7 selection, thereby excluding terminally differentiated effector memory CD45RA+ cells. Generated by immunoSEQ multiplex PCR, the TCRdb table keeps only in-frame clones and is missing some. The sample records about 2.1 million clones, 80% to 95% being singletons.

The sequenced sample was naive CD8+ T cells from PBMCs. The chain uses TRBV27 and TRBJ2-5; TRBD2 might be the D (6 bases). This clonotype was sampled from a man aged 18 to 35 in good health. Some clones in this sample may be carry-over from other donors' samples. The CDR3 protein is CASSFRLAPLGETQYF. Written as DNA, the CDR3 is TGTGCCAGCAGTTTTCGCCTAGCGCCCCTGGGAGAGACCCAGTACTTC.